This T cell receptor beta chain was retrieved from a study of T cells in Graves' hyperthyroidism and ophthalmopathy. Amplified regions were TCR beta CDR3 sequences from RNA transcripts. Using the HTBI primer set, a first-round RT-PCR was run on the TCR CDR3. TCRdb reprocessed the multiplex PCR reads with MiXCR, giving one entry per CDR3 protein. The table lists about 420,000 distinct CDR3 sequences, 15% to 17% of them singletons, with roughly 7.7% in the top ten. The sample holds many counts of this clonotype. What it binds is unknown. Criteria for exclusion of patients were uncontrolled infection, other autoimmune disease, pregnancy or lactation. The length of the CDR3 is 18 residues. With 2 bases clipped from V and 6 bases from J, the junction kept 15 bases outside the gene matches. The germline V gene encodes CDR1 MNHEY and CDR2 SVGEGT. General study findings and limits: Blood also carried most thyroid clonotypes expanded above 0.001. Onset of ophthalmopathy came a median around 7.1 months after the model predicted it.

Material: blood. This receptor was identified in a woman younger than 35 with Graves' hyperthyroidism. The V and J genes are TRBV6-2 or TRBV6-3 and TRBJ1-5; TRBD1 aligns across 8 bases. CDR3 coding DNA: TGTGCCAGCAGTTACCTCGACAGGGGACGGGGATTTGCTCAGCCCCAGCATTTT. Residues: CASSYLDRGRGFAQPQHF.